These T cell receptor beta chains were read from a single sample in a study of PD-1 blockade in mismatch repair-deficient tumors. Here immunoSEQ multiplex PCR was the method, and the copy in TCRdb shows in-frame clones only, minus some. The sample holds roughly 120,000 clones, more than 60% seen once. The specimen was peripheral blood, collected around 60 weeks after starting pembrolizumab. All receptors derive from an adult with mismatch repair-deficient cancer. Both conserved end residues are part of each CDR3. D genes are given only for firm matches. Clone size is stated in some rows and not others, as once, few, many or a class when expanded.

d_call: NA
j_call: TRBJ2-7
cdr3_length: 13
clone_size: NA
v_call: TRBV28
cdr3_nt: TGTGCCAGCAGTTTGAGGGAGACCTCCGAGCAGTACTTC
cdr3_aa: CASSLRETSEQYF

d_call: TRBD2
j_call: TRBJ2-3
cdr3_length: 16
clone_size: NA
v_call: TRBV7-3
cdr3_nt: TGTGCCAGCAGCTTATCGGCTAGCGGGAGGGCAGATACGCAGTATTTT
cdr3_aa: CASSLSASGRADTQYF

d_call: TRBD1
j_call: TRBJ2-3
cdr3_length: 15
clone_size: once
v_call: TRBV5-1
cdr3_nt: TGCGCCAGCAGCTTGGCTGGACAGGGGTTAGATACGCAGTATTTT
cdr3_aa: CASSLAGQGLDTQYF

d_call: NA
j_call: TRBJ2-1
cdr3_length: 15
clone_size: NA
v_call: TRBV19
cdr3_nt: TGTGCCAGTAATAATGAGGTGTCCGCCTACAATGAGCAGTTCTTC
cdr3_aa: CASNNEVSAYNEQFF

d_call: TRBD1
j_call: TRBJ2-1
cdr3_length: 15
clone_size: NA
v_call: TRBV4-3
cdr3_nt: TGCGCCAGCAGCCCCGACTGGACAGGGGACGATGAGCAGTTCTTC
cdr3_aa: CASSPDWTGDDEQFF

d_call: TRBD1
j_call: TRBJ2-1
cdr3_length: 13
clone_size: once
v_call: TRBV2
cdr3_nt: TGTGCCAGTTTTGCAGGGGGCGCGAATGAGCAGTTCTTC
cdr3_aa: CASFAGGANEQFF

d_call: NA
j_call: TRBJ1-1
cdr3_length: 13
clone_size: once
v_call: TRBV7-2
cdr3_nt: TGTGCCAGCAGCTTGGGGGGTAGCACTGAAGCTTTCTTT
cdr3_aa: CASSLGGSTEAFF

d_call: NA
j_call: TRBJ1-5
cdr3_length: 15
clone_size: NA
v_call: TRBV7-2
cdr3_nt: TGTGCCAGCAGCTCCCCCTCCGGGGGTGATCAGCCCCAGCATTTT
cdr3_aa: CASSSPSGGDQPQHF

d_call: NA
j_call: TRBJ2-4
cdr3_length: 13
clone_size: NA
v_call: TRBV4-3
cdr3_nt: TGCGCCAGCAGCCAAGAGGAGGGACGAATTCAGTACTTC
cdr3_aa: CASSQEEGRIQYF

d_call: NA
j_call: TRBJ1-5
cdr3_length: 15
clone_size: few
v_call: TRBV7-9
cdr3_nt: TGTGCCAGCAGCGCCCGGGGGACGGGCAATCAGCCCCAGCATTTT
cdr3_aa: CASSARGTGNQPQHF

d_call: NA
j_call: TRBJ1-4
cdr3_length: 15
clone_size: NA
v_call: TRBV7-2
cdr3_nt: TGTGCCAGCAGCTTAGCTACAGGGTTAGATGAAAAACTGTTTTTT
cdr3_aa: CASSLATGLDEKLFF

d_call: NA
j_call: TRBJ1-1
cdr3_length: 13
clone_size: few
v_call: TRBV11-3
cdr3_nt: TGTGCCAGCAGCCAAACACAGGACACTGAAGCTTTCTTT
cdr3_aa: CASSQTQDTEAFF

d_call: NA
j_call: TRBJ1-5
cdr3_length: 15
clone_size: NA
v_call: TRBV27
cdr3_nt: TGTGCCAGCAGTTCGAAGACAGGCTTCAATCAGCCCCAGCATTTT
cdr3_aa: CASSSKTGFNQPQHF

d_call: NA
j_call: TRBJ2-5
cdr3_length: 11
clone_size: NA
v_call: TRBV20-1
cdr3_nt: TGCAGTGCTAGAGCGCCGGAGACCCAGTACTTC
cdr3_aa: CSARAPETQYF

d_call: NA
j_call: TRBJ2-1
cdr3_length: 14
clone_size: few
v_call: TRBV19
cdr3_nt: TGTGCCAGTACCATCGACAGCGTCTACAATGAGCAGTTCTTC
cdr3_aa: CASTIDSVYNEQFF

d_call: TRBD2
j_call: TRBJ2-1
cdr3_length: 15
clone_size: once
v_call: TRBV7-9
cdr3_nt: TGTGCCAGCAGCCCAAGCGGGAGAAGCTACAATGAGCAGTTCTTC
cdr3_aa: CASSPSGRSYNEQFF

d_call: NA
j_call: TRBJ2-7
cdr3_length: 13
clone_size: NA
v_call: TRBV19
cdr3_nt: TGTGCCAGTAGCCCCGGAATAGCGAACGAGCAGTACTTC
cdr3_aa: CASSPGIANEQYF

d_call: NA
j_call: TRBJ2-1
cdr3_length: 16
clone_size: NA
v_call: TRBV9
cdr3_nt: TGTGCCAGCAGCGTAGGCTCGGGCGGGGCATACAATGAGCAGTTCTTC
cdr3_aa: CASSVGSGGAYNEQFF

d_call: NA
j_call: TRBJ2-5
cdr3_length: 15
clone_size: NA
v_call: TRBV14
cdr3_nt: TGTGCCAGCAGCCCCTCGACAGGTCCGCAAGAGACCCAGTACTTC
cdr3_aa: CASSPSTGPQETQYF

d_call: TRBD2
j_call: TRBJ2-3
cdr3_length: 16
clone_size: NA
v_call: TRBV7-9
cdr3_nt: TGTGCCAGCAGCACAGGACTAGCGGGCCTCACAGATACGCAGTATTTT
cdr3_aa: CASSTGLAGLTDTQYF

d_call: TRBD2
j_call: TRBJ2-5
cdr3_length: 15
clone_size: NA
v_call: TRBV5-6
cdr3_nt: TGTGCCAGCAGCTTGTGGGGGGGAGTGGTAGAGACCCAGTACTTC
cdr3_aa: CASSLWGGVVETQYF

d_call: TRBD1
j_call: TRBJ1-1
cdr3_length: 17
clone_size: once
v_call: TRBV19
cdr3_nt: TGTGCCAGTAGCGCTGGACAGGGAAGGTTTCAGTCCACTGAAGCTTTCTTT
cdr3_aa: CASSAGQGRFQSTEAFF

d_call: NA
j_call: TRBJ1-1
cdr3_length: 14
clone_size: NA
v_call: TRBV28
cdr3_nt: TGTGCCTCCAGTAAAGGAACAGGGAACACTGAAGCTTTCTTT
cdr3_aa: CASSKGTGNTEAFF

d_call: TRBD2
j_call: TRBJ2-7
cdr3_length: 12
clone_size: NA
v_call: TRBV2
cdr3_nt: TGTGCCAGCAGGCTAGCGGGTTACGAGCAGTACTTC
cdr3_aa: CASRLAGYEQYF

d_call: NA
j_call: TRBJ2-3
cdr3_length: 20
clone_size: NA
v_call: TRBV5-4
cdr3_nt: TGTGCCAGCAGCTTGGTAAGAGACAGGGGTGGCGGGAGAAGCACAGATACGCAGTATTTT
cdr3_aa: CASSLVRDRGGGRSTDTQYF

d_call: NA
j_call: TRBJ1-1
cdr3_length: 16
clone_size: NA
v_call: TRBV9
cdr3_nt: TGTGCCAGCAGCGTCTCTCAGACAGCCAGGAACACTGAAGCTTTCTTT
cdr3_aa: CASSVSQTARNTEAFF

d_call: NA
j_call: TRBJ2-3
cdr3_length: 15
clone_size: NA
v_call: TRBV2
cdr3_nt: TGTGCCAGCAGTGCCGGGACCCATAGCACAGATACGCAGTATTTT
cdr3_aa: CASSAGTHSTDTQYF

d_call: NA
j_call: TRBJ2-3
cdr3_length: 13
clone_size: NA
v_call: TRBV2
cdr3_nt: TGTGCCAGCTCCTCGGGACGGGACGATACGCAGTATTTT
cdr3_aa: CASSSGRDDTQYF

d_call: NA
j_call: TRBJ2-7
cdr3_length: 12
clone_size: NA
v_call: TRBV6-5
cdr3_nt: TGTGCCAGCACTCTGGACGGCTACGAGCAGTACTTC
cdr3_aa: CASTLDGYEQYF

d_call: TRBD1
j_call: TRBJ1-3
cdr3_length: 17
clone_size: few
v_call: TRBV7-2
cdr3_nt: TGTGCCAGCAGCTTAGTTGGACAGGGGGCGGGCGGAAACACCATATATTTT
cdr3_aa: CASSLVGQGAGGNTIYF

d_call: NA
j_call: TRBJ2-3
cdr3_length: 13
clone_size: NA
v_call: TRBV7-3
cdr3_nt: TGTGCCAGCAGCATCGCTGCGAGAGATACGCAGTATTTT
cdr3_aa: CASSIAARDTQYF

d_call: TRBD2
j_call: TRBJ2-7
cdr3_length: 15
clone_size: NA
v_call: TRBV19
cdr3_nt: TGTGCCAGTAGTATTCTTCCTAGCGGGATAGTCGAGCAGTACTTC
cdr3_aa: CASSILPSGIVEQYF

d_call: NA
j_call: TRBJ2-1
cdr3_length: 12
clone_size: medium-sized
v_call: TRBV6-6
cdr3_nt: TGTGCCAGCAGTTTCCCGTACAATGAGCAGTTCTTC
cdr3_aa: CASSFPYNEQFF

d_call: TRBD1
j_call: TRBJ2-1
cdr3_length: 12
clone_size: NA
v_call: TRBV6-1
cdr3_nt: TGTGCCAGCAGTCGGGACAGGGGAGGGCAGTTCTTC
cdr3_aa: CASSRDRGGQFF

d_call: TRBD2
j_call: TRBJ2-2
cdr3_length: 19
clone_size: NA
v_call: TRBV7-9
cdr3_nt: TGTGCCAGCAGCGAACCACCCGCCTCCAGGACGGGGGGAACCGGGGAGCTGTTTTTT
cdr3_aa: CASSEPPASRTGGTGELFF

d_call: NA
j_call: TRBJ2-7
cdr3_length: 11
clone_size: NA
v_call: TRBV5-8
cdr3_nt: TGTGCCAGCAGCTCTTTTTACGAGCAGTACTTC
cdr3_aa: CASSSFYEQYF

d_call: NA
j_call: TRBJ2-6
cdr3_length: 16
clone_size: NA
v_call: TRBV19
cdr3_nt: TGTGCCAGTACCCAACAGGGTAAGGCTGGGGCCAACGTCCTGACTTTC
cdr3_aa: CASTQQGKAGANVLTF

d_call: NA
j_call: TRBJ1-3
cdr3_length: 16
clone_size: NA
v_call: TRBV11-3
cdr3_nt: TGTGCCAGCAGCTTAGGTAGACTGCACTCTGGAAACACCATATATTTT
cdr3_aa: CASSLGRLHSGNTIYF